The clone carrying this TCR beta chain has just a few counts. Its antigen remains unknown. CDR1 and CDR2 from the germline V gene are SGHAT and FQDESV (reference sequence). V lost 0 bases, J lost 4 bases, and 9 bases lay in between. This CDR3 has 14 amino acids. Libraries were prepared by immunoSEQ multiplex PCR; TCRdb keeps only in-frame clonotypes and omits some of them. The sample has around 99,000 clones, over 75% seen once. This entry is derived from a study of T cell responses to AZD1222 COVID-19 vaccine. Turning to the study itself: Second-dose recipients at about 4 or about 12 weeks were treated as one pooled group.

General study findings and limits: It was only a handful of AZD1222 recipients who were seropositive at baseline. Unmutated variant regions are reportedly the target of nearly half of TCRs that are spike-specific. In a largely white British group with more females than males, clonal diversity was possibly underestimated.

The sequence was obtained from an adult in good health. Here the sequenced sample was peripheral blood, taken on day 0 of AZD1222 vaccination. This sequence joins TRBV11-1 and TRBJ1-1; D remains ambiguous. CDR3: CASSLAPGSTEAFF. CDR3 DNA: TGTGCCAGCAGCTTAGCGCCTGGGAGCACTGAAGCTTTCTTT.